These 17 T cell receptor beta chains share one sample of origin, sequenced in a study of CD8+ T cells in alopecia areata. Treatment in this sample: oral pan-JAK inhibitor, 5-10 mg twice daily. In each case, RNA was isolated and then reverse transcribed into cDNA as the sequencing template. Profiling relied on immunoSEQ multiplex PCR, and the TCRdb table lists in-frame clones only, not all of them. The repertoire includes 95,000 to 150,000 clones, around 56% of them detected once, and around 0.44% sits in the top ten. This sample comprised CD4+ T cells sorted from blood, obtained at week 4, from a patient treated with tofacitinib. The receptors come from a human donor with alopecia areata.

The chain recombines TRBV30 with TRBJ1-1; 7 bases are a match to TRBD1. This CDR3 contains 13 residues. The germline CDR1 and CDR2 sequences are GTSNPN and SVGIG (reference sequence). The V and J ends lost 0 bases and 5 bases, in that order; junction bases with no gene match: 3. Here the CDR3 reads CAWSVQQGTEAFF. The CDR3 region has the DNA TGTGCCTGGAGTGTACAACAGGGGACTGAAGCTTTCTTT. Full variable domain (rest looked up from reference TRBV30 and TRBJ1-1): SQTIHQWPATLVQPVGSPLSLECTVEGTSNPNLYWYRQAAGRGLQLLFYSVGIGQISSEVPQNLSASRPQDRQFILSSKKLLLSDSGFYLCAWSVQQGTEAFFGQGTRLTVV.

The V call is TRBV30, the J call TRBJ1-6; 9 bases fit TRBD1. The CDR3 contains 15 residues. Trimming at V came to 5 bases and at J to 7 bases, leaving 9 bases not matched to a gene. In germline, CDR1 is GTSNPN, CDR2 SVGIG (reference sequence). The CDR3 is CAWDPGQGGNSPLHF. The CDR3, as DNA: TGTGCCTGGGACCCGGGACAGGGTGGAAATTCACCCCTCCACTTT.

The J gene is TRBJ2-1, the V gene TRBV11-2; D gene uncertain. Trimming cost V 1 base and J 9 bases, with 4 bases left between them. The germline V gene has CDR1 SGHAT and CDR2 FQNNGV. This CDR3 is 11 amino acids long. The DNA for the CDR3 is TGTGCCAGCAGCTTAGTGACTGAGCAGTTCTTC. Amino acid sequence: CASSLVTEQFF.

The chain uses TRBV30 and TRBJ1-2; D ambiguous. The CDR3 sequence is 13 residues long. CDR1 and CDR2 (germline): GTSNPN, SVGIG (reference sequence). Trimming stripped 4 bases from V and 5 bases from J, with 14 bases between. CDR3 bases: TGTGCCTGGAAAAGGGCAGCCCGATATGGCTACACCTTC. Amino acid sequence: CAWKRAARYGYTF.

The chain has TRBV27 and TRBJ2-7; 8 bases are shared with TRBD1. The ends lost 11 bases at V and 4 bases at J; junction bases unmatched: 10. Germline V CDR1 and CDR2: MNHEY, SMNVEV (reference sequence). The CDR3 length is 13 residues. For the CDR3, the DNA is TGTGCCGCACGGGGGACAGGACTTTACGAGCAGTACTTC. Protein: CAARGTGLYEQYF.

As concerns this clone: Other DNA sequences in the same sample also yield this CDR3. The V call is TRBV30, the J call TRBJ1-1; D remains unclear. The germline V gene encodes CDR1 GTSNPN and CDR2 SVGIG (reference sequence). Trimming left V 5 bases short and J 0 bases short, with 7 bases between. This CDR3 region has 12 residues. CDR3: CAWGRLNTEAFF. The CDR3 DNA is TGTGCCTGGGGTAGGTTGAACACTGAAGCTTTCTTT. The full variable domain, completed using reference TRBV30 and TRBJ1-1, is SQTIHQWPATLVQPVGSPLSLECTVEGTSNPNLYWYRQAAGRGLQLLFYSVGIGQISSEVPQNLSASRPQDRQFILSSKKLLLSDSGFYLCAWGRLNTEAFFGQGTRLTVV.

V usage is TRBV23-1 and J usage is TRBJ2-5; weak D call: TRBD1 (5 bases). TRBV23-1 is placed among ORFs of uncertain function. V lost 4 bases and J lost 3, with 18 bases in between. The CDR3 sequence is 16 residues long. CDR3 protein: CASSPHPPGKKETQYF. CDR3 coding DNA: TGCGCCAGCAGTCCTCATCCCCCAGGGAAGAAAGAGACCCAGTACTTC.

The rearrangement joins TRBV6-5 to TRBJ1-2, with D possibly TRBD1 on 5 matching bases. CDR1 is MNHEY, CDR2 SVGAGI, per germline. V lost 5 bases to trimming and J lost 5 bases, with 18 bases between them. The length of the CDR3 is 15 residues. The CDR3 loop is CASSLDATDTYGYTF. The CDR3 DNA reads as TGTGCCAGCAGTCTCGACGCGACAGATACGTATGGCTACACCTTC.

The chain uses TRBV25-1 and TRBJ2-6; no reliable D call. With 5 bases removed from V and 1 base from J, the gap between germline ends came to 6 bases. The germline CDR1 and CDR2 sequences are MGHDK and SYGVNS. The CDR3 is 14 amino acids. The CDR3 nucleotides are TGTGCCAGCAGTTCTGTTTCTGGGGCCAACGTCCTGACTTTC. Protein: CASSSVSGANVLTF.

Only a few counts were recorded for this clone. V is TRBV4-1 and J is TRBJ2-3, with 7 bases aligning to TRBD2. The CDR3 sequence is 12 residues long. CDR1 and CDR2 (germline): MGHRA, YSYEKL. The J segment lost 10 bases and the V segment lost 0 bases, leaving 1 base of the junction unmatched. CDR3 residues: CASSQDLAAQYF. CDR3 DNA sequence: TGCGCCAGCAGCCAAGACCTAGCGGCGCAGTATTTT.

The J gene is TRBJ1-5, the V gene TRBV7-8; D remains unclear. V was trimmed by 4 bases and J by 0 bases, leaving 7 bases between them. CDR1 is SGHVS, CDR2 FQNEAQ, per germline. CDR3 length equals 14 residues. The CDR3 coding sequence is TGTGCCAGCAGCTCGGCAGATAGCAATCAGCCCCAGCATTTT. Residues: CASSSADSNQPQHF.

This rearrangement joins TRBV2 to TRBJ2-2; D unclear. V was cut by 6 bases and J by 1 base, with 3 bases left in between. From germline, CDR1 is SNHLY and CDR2 FYNNEI. The CDR3 loop spans 12 amino acids. The CDR3 nucleotides read TGTGCCAGCAGGCAGAACACCGGGGAGCTGTTTTTT. Translating gives CASRQNTGELFF. The whole variable domain, remainder taken from reference TRBV2 and TRBJ2-2, is EPEVTQTPSHQVTQMGQEVILRCVPISNHLYFYWYRQILGQKVEFLVSFYNNEISEKSEIFDDQFSVERPDGSNFTLKIRSTKLEDSAMYFCASRQNTGELFFGEGSRLTVL.

This chain connects TRBV18 to TRBJ1-5; D may be TRBD1 (6 bases). V gave up 3 bases and J gave up 0 bases, with 9 bases separating them. This CDR3 contains 15 residues. CDR1 and CDR2 from the germline V gene are KGHSH and LQKENI. This chain's CDR3 is CASSPDSSSNQPQHF. CDR3 nucleotide sequence: TGTGCCAGCTCACCGGACAGTTCTAGCAATCAGCCCCAGCATTTT.

The chain couples TRBV2 to TRBJ2-7; 9 nucleotides line up with TRBD2. The CDR3 is 13 amino acids. In germline, CDR1 is SNHLY, CDR2 FYNNEI. With 8 bases clipped from V and 6 bases from J, the junction kept 8 bases outside the gene matches. Here the CDR3 DNA reads TGTGCCAGCCGAAGGTCAGCGGGAGGCGAGCAGTACTTC. It encodes CASRRSAGGEQYF.

This clone has just a few counts. This chain uses TRBV28 with TRBJ1-2, with D possibly TRBD1 on 6 matching bases. The CDR3 extends over 13 amino acids. The germline V gene encodes CDR1 MDHEN and CDR2 SYDVKM. The V end was cut by 3 bases, the J end by 6 bases, with 11 bases between. Written as DNA, the CDR3 is TGTGCCAGCAGTTTGAACAGGGAGCATGGCTACACCTTC. It yields the protein CASSLNREHGYTF.

The chain joins TRBV7-9 to TRBJ2-5, with 10 bases that match TRBD2. This CDR3 is 15 amino acids long. The germline V gene has CDR1 SEHNR and CDR2 FQNEAQ (reference sequence). V lost 4 bases, J lost 1 base, and 3 bases stayed unmatched. The CDR3 nucleotides are TGTGCCAGCAGCTCCAAGCGGGAGGGCCAAGAGACCCAGTACTTC. Translating gives CASSSKREGQETQYF.

This clone was seen only once. This rearrangement joins TRBV7-8 to TRBJ1-5; a possible D gene is TRBD1 (5 bases). The CDR3 consists of 15 residues. The ends were cut back, 6 bases at V and 0 bases at J, with 12 bases in the middle. The V gene's germline CDR1 is SGHVS and CDR2 FQNEAQ. The CDR3 coding sequence is TGTGCCAGCAGTCGAGGACACAATAGCAATCAGCCCCAGCATTTT. Its protein is CASSRGHNSNQPQHF.